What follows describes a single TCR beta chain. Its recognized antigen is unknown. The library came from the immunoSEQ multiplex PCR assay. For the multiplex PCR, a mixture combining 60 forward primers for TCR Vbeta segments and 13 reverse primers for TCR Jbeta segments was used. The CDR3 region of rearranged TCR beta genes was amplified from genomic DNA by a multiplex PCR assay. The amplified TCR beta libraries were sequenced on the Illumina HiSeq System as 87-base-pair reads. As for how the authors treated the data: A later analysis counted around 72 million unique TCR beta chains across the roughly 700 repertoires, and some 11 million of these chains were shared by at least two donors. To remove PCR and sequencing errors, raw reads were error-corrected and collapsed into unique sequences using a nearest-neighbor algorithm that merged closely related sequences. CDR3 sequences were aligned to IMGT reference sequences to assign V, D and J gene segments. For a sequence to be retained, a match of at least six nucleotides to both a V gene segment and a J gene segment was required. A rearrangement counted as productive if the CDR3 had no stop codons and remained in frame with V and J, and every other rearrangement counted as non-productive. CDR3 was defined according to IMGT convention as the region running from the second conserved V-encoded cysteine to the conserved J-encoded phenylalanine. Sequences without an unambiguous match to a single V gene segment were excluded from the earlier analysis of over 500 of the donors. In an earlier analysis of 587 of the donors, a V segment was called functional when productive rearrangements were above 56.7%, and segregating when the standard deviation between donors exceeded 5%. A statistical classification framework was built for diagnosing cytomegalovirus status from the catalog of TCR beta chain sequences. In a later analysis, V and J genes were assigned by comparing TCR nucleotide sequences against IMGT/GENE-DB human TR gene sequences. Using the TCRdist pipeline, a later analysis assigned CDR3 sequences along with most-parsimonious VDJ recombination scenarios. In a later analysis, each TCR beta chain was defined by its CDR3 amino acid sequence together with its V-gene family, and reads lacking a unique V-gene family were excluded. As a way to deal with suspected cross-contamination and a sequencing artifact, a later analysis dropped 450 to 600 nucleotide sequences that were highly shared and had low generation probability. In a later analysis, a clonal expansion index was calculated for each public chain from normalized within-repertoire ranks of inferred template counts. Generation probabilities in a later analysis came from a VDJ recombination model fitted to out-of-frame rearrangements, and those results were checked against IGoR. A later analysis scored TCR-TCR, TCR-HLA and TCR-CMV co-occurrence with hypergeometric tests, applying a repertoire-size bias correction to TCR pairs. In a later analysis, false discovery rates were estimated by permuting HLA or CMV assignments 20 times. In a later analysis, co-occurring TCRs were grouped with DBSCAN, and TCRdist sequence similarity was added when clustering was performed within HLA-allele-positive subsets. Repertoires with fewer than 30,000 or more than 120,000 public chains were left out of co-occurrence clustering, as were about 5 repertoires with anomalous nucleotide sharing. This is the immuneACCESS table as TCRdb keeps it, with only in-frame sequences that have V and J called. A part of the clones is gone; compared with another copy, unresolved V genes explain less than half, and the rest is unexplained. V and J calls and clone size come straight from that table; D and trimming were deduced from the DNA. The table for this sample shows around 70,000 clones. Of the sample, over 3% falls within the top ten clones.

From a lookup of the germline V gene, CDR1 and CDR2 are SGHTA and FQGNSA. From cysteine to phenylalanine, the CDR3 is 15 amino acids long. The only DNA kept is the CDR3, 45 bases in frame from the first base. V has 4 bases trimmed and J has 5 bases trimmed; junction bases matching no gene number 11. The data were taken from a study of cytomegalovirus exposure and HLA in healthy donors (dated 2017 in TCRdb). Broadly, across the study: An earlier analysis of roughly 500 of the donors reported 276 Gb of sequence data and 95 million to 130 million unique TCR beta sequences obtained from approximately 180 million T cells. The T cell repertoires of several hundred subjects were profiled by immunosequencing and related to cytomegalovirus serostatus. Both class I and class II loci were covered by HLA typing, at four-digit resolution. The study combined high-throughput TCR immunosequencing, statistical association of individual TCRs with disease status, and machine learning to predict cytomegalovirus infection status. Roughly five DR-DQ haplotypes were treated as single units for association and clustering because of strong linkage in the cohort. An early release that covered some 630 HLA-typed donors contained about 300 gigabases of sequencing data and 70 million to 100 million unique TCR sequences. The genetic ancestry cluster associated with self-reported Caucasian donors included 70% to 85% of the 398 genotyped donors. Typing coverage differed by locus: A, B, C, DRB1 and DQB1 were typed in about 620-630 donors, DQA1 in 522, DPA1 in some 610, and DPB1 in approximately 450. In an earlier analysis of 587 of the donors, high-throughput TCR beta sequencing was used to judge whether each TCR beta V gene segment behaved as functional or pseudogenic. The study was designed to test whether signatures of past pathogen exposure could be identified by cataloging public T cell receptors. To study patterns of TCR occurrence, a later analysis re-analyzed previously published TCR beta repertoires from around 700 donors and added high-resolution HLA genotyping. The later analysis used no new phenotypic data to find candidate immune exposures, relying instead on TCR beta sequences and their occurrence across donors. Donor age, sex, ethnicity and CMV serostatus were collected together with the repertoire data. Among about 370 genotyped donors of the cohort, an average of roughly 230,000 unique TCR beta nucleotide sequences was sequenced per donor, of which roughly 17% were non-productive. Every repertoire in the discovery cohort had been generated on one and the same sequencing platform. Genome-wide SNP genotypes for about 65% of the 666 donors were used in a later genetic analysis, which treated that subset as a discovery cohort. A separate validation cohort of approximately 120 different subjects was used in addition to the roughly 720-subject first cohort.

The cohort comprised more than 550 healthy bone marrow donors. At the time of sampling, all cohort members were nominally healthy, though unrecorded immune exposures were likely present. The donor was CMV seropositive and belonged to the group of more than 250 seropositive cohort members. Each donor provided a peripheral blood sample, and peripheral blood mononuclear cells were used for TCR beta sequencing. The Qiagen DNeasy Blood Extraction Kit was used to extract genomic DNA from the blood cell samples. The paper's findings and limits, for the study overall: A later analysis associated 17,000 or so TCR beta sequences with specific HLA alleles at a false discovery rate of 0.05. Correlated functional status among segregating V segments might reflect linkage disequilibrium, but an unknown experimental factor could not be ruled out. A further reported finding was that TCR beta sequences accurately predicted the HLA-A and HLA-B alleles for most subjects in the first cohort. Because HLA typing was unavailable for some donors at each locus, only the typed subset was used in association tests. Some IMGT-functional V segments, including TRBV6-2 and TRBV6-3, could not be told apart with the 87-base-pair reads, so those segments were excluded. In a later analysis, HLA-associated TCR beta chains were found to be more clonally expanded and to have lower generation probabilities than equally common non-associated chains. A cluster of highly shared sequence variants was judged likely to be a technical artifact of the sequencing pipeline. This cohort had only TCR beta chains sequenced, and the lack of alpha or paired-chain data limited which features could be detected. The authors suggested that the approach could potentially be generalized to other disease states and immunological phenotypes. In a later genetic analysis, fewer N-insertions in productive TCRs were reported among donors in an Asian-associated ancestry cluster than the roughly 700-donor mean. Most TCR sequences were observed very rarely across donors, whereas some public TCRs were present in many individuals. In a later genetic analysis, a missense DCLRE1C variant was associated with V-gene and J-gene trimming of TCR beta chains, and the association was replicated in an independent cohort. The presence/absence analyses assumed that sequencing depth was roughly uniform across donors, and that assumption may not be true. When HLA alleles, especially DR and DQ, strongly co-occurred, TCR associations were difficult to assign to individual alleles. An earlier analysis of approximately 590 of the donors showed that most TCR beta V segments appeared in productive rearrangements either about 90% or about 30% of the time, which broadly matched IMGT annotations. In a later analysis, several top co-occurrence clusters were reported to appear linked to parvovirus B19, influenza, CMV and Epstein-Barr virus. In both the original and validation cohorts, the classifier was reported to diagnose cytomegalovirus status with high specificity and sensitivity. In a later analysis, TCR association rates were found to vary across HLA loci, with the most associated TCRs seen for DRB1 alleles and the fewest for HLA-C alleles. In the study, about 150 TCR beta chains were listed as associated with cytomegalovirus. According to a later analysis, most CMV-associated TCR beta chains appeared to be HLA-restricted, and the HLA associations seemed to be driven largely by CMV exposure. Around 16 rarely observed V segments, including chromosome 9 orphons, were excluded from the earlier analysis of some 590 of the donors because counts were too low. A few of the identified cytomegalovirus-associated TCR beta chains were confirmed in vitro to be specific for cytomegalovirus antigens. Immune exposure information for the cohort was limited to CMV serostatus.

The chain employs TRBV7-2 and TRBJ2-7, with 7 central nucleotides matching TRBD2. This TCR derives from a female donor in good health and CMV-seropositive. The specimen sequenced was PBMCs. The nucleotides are TGTGCCAGCAGCTGGGAGGGTGGGACTCAGAACGAGCAGTACTTC. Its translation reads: CASSWEGGTQNEQYF.